The rows below give T cell receptor beta chains drawn from one sample of a study of molecular identifiers for immune sequencing clone quantification. MiXCR was run by TCRdb on the PCR reads, yielding one entry per CDR3 protein. Of about half a million distinct CDR3 sequences in the sample, roughly 25% are singletons; the top ten hold approximately 0.8%. The sequenced sample consisted of naive CD8+ T cells from blood, with Jurkat cell RNA spiked in. Receptor source: a human donor in good health. Some libraries in this study had Jurkat cell RNA spiked in. Both conserved end residues are part of each CDR3. D genes are given only for firm matches. Clone size is stated in some rows and not others, as once, few, many or a class when expanded.

V	size	J	D	CDR3	DNA
TRBV12-3/TRBV12-4	-	TRBJ2-2	-	CASSSSAGHTNTGELFF	TGTGCCAGCAGTTCATCGGCGGGACACACGAACACCGGGGAGCTGTTTTTT
TRBV4-1	-	TRBJ2-2	TRBD1	CASRLRDRGLSGVTGELFF	TGCGCCAGCAGACTAAGGGACAGGGGGCTTTCGGGGGTCACCGGGGAGCTGTTTTTT
TRBV28	-	TRBJ2-5	TRBD1	CASILQGFGETQYF	TGTGCCAGCATCCTACAGGGGTTCGGGGAGACCCAGTACTTC
TRBV27	few	TRBJ1-5	-	CASSHSGPNQAQHF	TGTGCCAGCAGTCACTCAGGACCGAATCAGGCCCAGCATTTT
TRBV4-3	many	TRBJ2-5	TRBD1	CASSHGQGQETQYF	TGCGCCAGCAGCCACGGACAGGGACAAGAGACCCAGTACTTC
TRBV30	-	TRBJ2-3	TRBD1	CAWGTGGTTGTQYF	TGTGCCTGGGGGACAGGGGGTACGACAGGTACGCAGTATTTT
TRBV7-8	many	TRBJ2-7	TRBD1	CASTPSPGQGLSYEQYF	TGTGCCAGCACCCCCAGCCCGGGACAGGGGCTCTCCTACGAGCAGTACTTC
TRBV5-6	few	TRBJ1-1	-	CASSSERGLAFF	TGTGCCAGCAGCTCAGAAAGAGGCCTAGCTTTCTTT
TRBV12-3/TRBV12-4	many	TRBJ2-5	TRBD2	CASSGLAGGPNSETQYF	TGTGCCAGCAGCGGACTAGCGGGAGGACCGAATTCAGAGACCCAGTACTTC
TRBV3-1	once	TRBJ2-3	-	CASSPDSSRHTDTQYF	TGTGCCAGCAGCCCGGACTCCTCTCGGCACACAGATACGCAGTATTTT
TRBV12-3/TRBV12-4	-	TRBJ2-1	TRBD1	CASSGTDSYNEQFF	TGTGCCAGCAGTGGGACAGACTCCTACAATGAGCAGTTCTTC
TRBV7-9	few	TRBJ2-7	-	CAMGTGASYEQYF	TGTGCCATGGGGACTGGAGCGTCCTACGAGCAGTACTTC
TRBV6-4	-	TRBJ2-3	-	CAISEGEKADTQYF	TGTGCCATCAGTGAAGGAGAGAAAGCAGATACGCAGTATTTT
TRBV24-1	-	TRBJ2-3	TRBD2	CATSVGPGLAGADTQYF	TGTGCCACCAGTGTAGGCCCGGGACTAGCGGGAGCAGATACGCAGTATTTT
TRBV20-1	few	TRBJ2-1	-	CSTLRAGVIGTTPNEQFF	TGCAGTACTCTCCGGGCAGGGGTAATTGGGACGACCCCCAATGAGCAGTTCTTC
TRBV18	few	TRBJ2-7	-	CASSPDGPSYEQYF	TGTGCCAGCTCCCCGGACGGTCCTTCCTACGAGCAGTACTTC
TRBV28	-	TRBJ2-5	-	CASGLLTAGSAETQYF	TGTGCCAGCGGTCTACTGACAGCAGGGTCTGCGGAGACCCAGTACTTC
TRBV20-1	few	TRBJ1-1	-	CSAPKDNRDGNTEAFF	TGCAGTGCTCCAAAAGACAACAGGGATGGGAACACTGAAGCTTTCTTT
TRBV4-1	few	TRBJ2-5	TRBD2	CASSRQTSGGSLGEETQYF	TGCGCCAGCAGCCGACAGACTAGCGGGGGAAGCCTAGGGGAAGAGACCCAGTACTTC
TRBV7-9	many	TRBJ2-2	-	CASSLGQTFENTGELFF	TGTGCCAGCAGCCTAGGACAGACTTTTGAGAACACCGGGGAGCTGTTTTTT
TRBV7-8	few	TRBJ2-3	TRBD1	CASSTGGGTQYF	TGTGCCAGCAGCACAGGGGGCGGGACGCAGTATTTT
TRBV7-6	few	TRBJ1-1	-	CASSLTGPNTEAFF	TGTGCCAGCAGCTTAACAGGACCGAACACTGAAGCTTTCTTT
TRBV11-2	many	TRBJ2-1	TRBD2	CASSSRLAGVNYNEQFF	TGTGCCAGCAGCTCCCGACTAGCGGGGGTGAACTACAATGAGCAGTTCTTC
TRBV19	-	TRBJ2-7	TRBD2	CASSTGLARRTGEQYF	TGTGCCAGTAGTACGGGACTAGCAAGGAGGACGGGGGAGCAGTACTTC
TRBV6-1	few	TRBJ1-1	-	CASSVREDSMNTEAFF	TGTGCCAGCAGCGTGCGGGAGGACAGCATGAACACTGAAGCTTTCTTT
TRBV27	few	TRBJ1-2	-	CASSLKQGYGYTF	TGTGCCAGCAGTTTAAAACAGGGCTATGGCTACACCTTC
TRBV7-9	many	TRBJ2-7	TRBD2	CASSPGTSGARGFHEQYF	TGTGCCAGCAGCCCGGGGACTAGCGGGGCTCGAGGCTTCCACGAGCAGTACTTC
TRBV12-3/TRBV12-4	once	TRBJ1-3	-	CVSGEGTIYF	TGTGTCAGCGGTGAAGGCACCATATATTTT
TRBV30	many	TRBJ2-3	-	CAWSLTDTQYF	TGTGCCTGGAGTCTTACAGATACGCAGTATTTT
TRBV2	many	TRBJ1-5	TRBD1	CASRSLTGVSQPQHF	TGTGCCAGCAGGAGTTTGACAGGGGTCAGCCAGCCCCAGCATTTT
TRBV30	few	TRBJ2-7	-	CAWSVIGYYEQYF	TGTGCCTGGAGTGTAATTGGGTACTACGAGCAGTACTTC
TRBV27	-	TRBJ2-2	-	CASKRVSKAGELLF	TGTGCCAGCAAAAGGGTGTCAAAGGCCGGGGAGCTGTTATTT
TRBV6-1	few	TRBJ1-3	-	CASSEYNSGNTIYF	TGTGCCAGCAGTGAGTACAACTCTGGAAACACCATATATTTT
TRBV20-1	few	TRBJ2-7	TRBD2	CSARTSGFYAEQYF	TGCAGTGCTCGGACTAGCGGTTTTTACGCGGAGCAGTACTTC
TRBV7-9	-	TRBJ2-3	TRBD1	CASSFPGQGRDTQYF	TGTGCCAGCAGCTTCCCGGGACAGGGGAGGGATACGCAGTATTTT
TRBV21-1	-	TRBJ2-3	-	CASSPLTYRLAGSDTQYF	TGTGCCAGCAGCCCCCTGACTTACAGACTAGCGGGTTCAGATACGCAGTATTTT
TRBV4-1	-	TRBJ2-2	TRBD1	CARSQVEQGAGELFF	TGCGCCCGCAGCCAAGTTGAACAGGGGGCCGGGGAGCTGTTTTTT
TRBV5-1	few	TRBJ2-3	TRBD2	CASSDRGLAGGSSTDTQYF	TGCGCCAGCAGCGACAGGGGACTAGCGGGAGGCTCTAGCACAGATACGCAGTATTTT
TRBV9	few	TRBJ2-2	TRBD1	CASSVVRTGSQTGELFF	TGTGCCAGCAGCGTAGTGCGGACAGGTTCCCAAACTGGGGAGCTGTTTTTT
TRBV19	few	TRBJ2-3	-	CATKIYSADTQYF	TGTGCCACCAAGATCTACTCGGCAGATACGCAGTATTTT
TRBV11-1	-	TRBJ2-1	-	CTSSLGTGAYNEQFF	TGTACCAGCAGCTTGGGGACTGGGGCCTACAATGAGCAGTTCTTC
TRBV6-2/TRBV6-3	few	TRBJ2-3	-	CASSQEEAAGGEDTQYF	TGTGCCAGCAGTCAAGAGGAGGCCGCGGGCGGGGAAGATACGCAGTATTTT
TRBV20-1	-	TRBJ2-2	-	CSARAGVDGELFF	TGCAGTGCTAGGGCAGGGGTCGACGGGGAGCTGTTTTTT